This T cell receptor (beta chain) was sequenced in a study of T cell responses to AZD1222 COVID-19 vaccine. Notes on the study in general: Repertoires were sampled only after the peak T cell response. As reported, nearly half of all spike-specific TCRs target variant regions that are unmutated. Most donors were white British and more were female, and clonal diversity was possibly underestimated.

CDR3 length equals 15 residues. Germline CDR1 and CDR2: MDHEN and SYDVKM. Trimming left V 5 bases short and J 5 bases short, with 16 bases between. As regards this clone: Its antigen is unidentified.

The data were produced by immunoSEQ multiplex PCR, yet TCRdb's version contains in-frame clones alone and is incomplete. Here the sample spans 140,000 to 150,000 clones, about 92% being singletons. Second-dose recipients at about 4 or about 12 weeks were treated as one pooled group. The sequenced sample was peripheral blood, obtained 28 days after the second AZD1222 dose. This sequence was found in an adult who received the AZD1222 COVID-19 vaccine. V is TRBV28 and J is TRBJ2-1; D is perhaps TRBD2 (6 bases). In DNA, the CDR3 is TGTGCCAGCAGTCTGCTATTTTCGGGAGACAATGAGCAGTTCTTC. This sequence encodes CASSLLFSGDNEQFF. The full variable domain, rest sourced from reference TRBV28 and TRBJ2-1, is DVKVTQSSRYLVKRTGEKVFLECVQDMDHENMFWYRQDPGLGLRLIYFSYDVKMKEKGDIPEGYSVSREKKERFSLILESASTNQTSMYLCASSLLFSGDNEQFFGPGTRLTVL.